This T cell receptor beta chain was documented in a study of human versus mouse CDR3 diversity and MHC coevolution. Across the study: Between roughly 5.5 x 10^6 and 1.6 x 10^7 valid reads came from each sample.

The assay was immunoSEQ multiplex PCR, and TCRdb's table has in-frame clones only and misses some. This repertoire shows some 82,000 clones, about 94% found once; its top ten account for about 1.5%. Study-wide results and caveats: By iCHAO1, human TCR beta clonotypes numbered about 1.6 million, the most.

V was cut by 0 bases and J by 4 bases, with 9 bases left in between. Germline V gene lookup returns CDR1 KGHSH and CDR2 LQKENI. This CDR3 has 14 residues. Details on this clone: Its specificity is not known.

The TCR comes from a person between 25 and 75 years old in good health. The sample was naive CD4+ T cells from blood. As for subset: CD45RO-negative CD62L-positive naive CD4 T cells. The V and J genes are TRBV18 and TRBJ1-1; D not certain. CDR3 residues: CASSPPQVRTEAFF. The CDR3 DNA reads as TGTGCCAGCTCACCACCTCAGGTACGCACTGAAGCTTTCTTT. The variable domain in full, with the rest retrieved from reference TRBV18 and TRBJ1-1, is NAGVMQNPRHLVRRRGQEARLRCSPMKGHSHVYWYRQLPEEGLKFMVYLQKENIIDESGMPKERFSAEFPKEGPSILRIQQVVRGDSAAYFCASSPPQVRTEAFFGQGTRLTVV.